Below are 19 T cell receptor beta chains sequenced from a single sample in a study of T cell clonotyping in hematopoietic cell transplantation. This table comes from immunoSEQ multiplex PCR, and its TCRdb copy is limited to in-frame clones, with some not included. The table shows about 16,000 clones, with approximately 57% occurring only once. The starting material was PBMCs, obtained 30 days after allogeneic stem cell transplant. All receptors derive from a male patient in his 50s who had an allogeneic stem cell transplant from an unrelated donor, so T cells may come from the graft donor. Some clones in this sample may be carry-over from other donors' samples.

In this sample, this clone turned up a few times. The chain is built from TRBV6-5 and TRBJ1-2; D gene ambiguous. The CDR3 consists of 13 residues. The germline V gene encodes CDR1 MNHEY and CDR2 SVGAGI. The CDR3 protein is CATRGGRAGGYTF. The CDR3 DNA reads TGTGCTACCAGAGGAGGTCGAGCGGGGGGCTACACCTTC.

The genes are TRBV7-8 and TRBJ2-6; maybe TRBD2 (5 bases). The CDR3 contains 16 residues. The V and J ends lost 3 bases and 0 bases respectively, with 9 bases between them. CDR1 is SGHVS, CDR2 FQNEAQ, per germline. The CDR3 region is CASSLREISGANVLTF. CDR3 nucleotide sequence: TGTGCCAGCAGCTTGAGGGAGATCTCTGGGGCCAACGTCCTGACTTTC.

This clone came up a few times. This rearrangement joins TRBV7-2 to TRBJ2-7; D might be TRBD1 (5 bases). V was cut by 0 bases and J by 6 bases, with 18 bases left in between. The CDR3 extends over 16 amino acids. Germline loops: CDR1 SGHTA, CDR2 FQGNSA. CDR3 DNA sequence: TGTGCCAGCAGCTTAGCGGGGCGGATCTCAGTCGGCGAGCAGTACTTC. Its translation is CASSLAGRISVGEQYF.

In nucleotides, the CDR3 is TGCGCCAGCAGCCAAGGATTGGCAGGGGACTACTATGGCTACACCTTC. It yields the protein CASSQGLAGDYYGYTF. The chain is built from TRBV4-1 and TRBJ1-2, with a tentative D call TRBD1 (6 bases). The V gene's germline CDR1 is MGHRA and CDR2 YSYEKL. V was shortened by 1 base and J by 3 bases, with 15 bases between the two germline ends. This CDR3 has 16 amino acids.

Sample share makes this clone medium-sized. The chain uses TRBV7-8 and TRBJ2-6; D uncertain. Germline-derived CDR1 and CDR2 are SGHVS and FQNEAQ. Trimming stripped 5 bases from V and 0 bases from J, with 8 bases between. This CDR3 is 15 amino acids long. The CDR3 DNA reads as TGTGCCAGCAGCACGTATAACTCTGGGGCCAACGTCCTGACTTTC. This gives the protein CASSTYNSGANVLTF.

This clone has only a few counts. V is TRBV2 and J is TRBJ1-2; D perhaps matches TRBD1 (5 bases). Trimming stripped 7 bases from V and 4 bases from J, with 19 bases between. The CDR3 runs to 15 residues. Germline V gene lookup returns CDR1 SNHLY and CDR2 FYNNEI. DNA of the CDR3: TGTGCCAGCATAGGAGGGGAACTGGTTGGCTATGGCTACACCTTC. It codes for CASIGGELVGYGYTF.

The chain links TRBV29-1 to TRBJ1-1; D call uncertain. Germline lookup yields CDR1 SQVTM and CDR2 ANQGSEA. The CDR3 loop spans 12 amino acids. The V end lost 8 bases, the J end lost 2 bases, and 12 bases lay between the germline ends. The CDR3 sequence is CSPRNLNTEAFF. Here the CDR3 DNA reads TGCAGCCCCCGAAACCTTAACACTGAAGCTTTCTTT.

This clone appeared a few times. The CDR3 loop is CASSKTSSYGYTF. Written as DNA, the CDR3 is TGTGCCAGCAGTAAGACCAGCTCCTATGGCTACACCTTC. This chain links TRBV27 with TRBJ1-2, with D uncertain. There are 13 residues in the CDR3. The germline V gene has CDR1 MNHEY and CDR2 SMNVEV (reference sequence). Trimming removed 5 bases at V and 4 bases at J, with 11 bases between.

This clone was observed a few times. The CDR3 nucleotides read TGTGCCAGCAGCCAGGCCTACTCTGGAAACACCATATATTTT. Translating it yields CASSQAYSGNTIYF. V usage is TRBV14 and J usage is TRBJ1-3; no clear D. The length of the CDR3 is 14 residues. Deletions cut 3 bases from V and 0 bases from J, with 6 bases between. Germline V lookup: CDR1 SGHDN, CDR2 FVKESK.

This chain connects TRBV30 to TRBJ1-1; D is uncertain. This CDR3 comprises 16 residues. Germline CDR1 and CDR2: GTSNPN and SVGIG (reference sequence). Trimming cost V 2 bases and J 1 base, with 17 bases left between them. CDR3 DNA sequence: TGTGCCTGGAGTCAAGTCGGGAGAGGAGCGAACACTGAAGCTTTCTTT. This translates into CAWSQVGRGANTEAFF.

In its sample, this clone was seen a few times. The chain employs TRBV4-1 and TRBJ1-1; 7 positions agree with TRBD1. The J segment lost 8 bases and the V segment lost 4 bases, leaving 10 bases of the junction unmatched. Germline loops: CDR1 MGHRA, CDR2 YSYEKL. The CDR3 has 14 amino acids. This chain's CDR3 is CASSPGQASKEAFF. In nucleotides, the CDR3 is TGCGCCAGCAGCCCAGGACAGGCAAGTAAAGAAGCTTTCTTT.

The chain couples TRBV7-9 to TRBJ2-7; possible D gene TRBD2, 6 bases. The germline V and J ends were trimmed by 5 bases and 4 bases, with 12 bases remaining between them. Germline CDR1 SEHNR, CDR2 FQNEAQ (reference sequence). CDR3 length equals 13 residues. CDR3 bases: TGTGCCAGCAGCCCAAACGGGGGTTACGAGCAGTACTTC. This gives the protein CASSPNGGYEQYF. Together with reference TRBV7-9 and TRBJ2-7, the CDR3 gives the full variable domain: DTGVSQNPRHKITKRGQNVTFRCDPISEHNRLYWYRQTLGQGPEFLTYFQNEAQLEKSRLLSDRFSAERPKGSFSTLEIQRTEQGDSAMYLCASSPNGGYEQYFGPGTRLTVT.

V usage is TRBV29-1 and J usage is TRBJ1-2; tentative D call: TRBD1 (5 bases). CDR1 and CDR2 from the germline V gene are SQVTM and ANQGSEA. CDR3 length equals 14 residues. Trimming shortened V by 3 bases and J by 3 bases, and 14 bases separated the two germline ends. DNA of the CDR3: TGCAGCGTTGACCTCTGGGGGGAGGACTATGGCTACACCTTC. It translates to CSVDLWGEDYGYTF.

The chain couples TRBV7-2 to TRBJ2-3; D gene unclear. V was cut by 5 bases and J by 4 bases, with 10 bases left in between. Germline V lookup: CDR1 SGHTA, CDR2 FQGNSA. The CDR3 spans 13 residues. Here the CDR3 reads CASSPAKSDTQYF. The CDR3 nucleotides are TGTGCCAGCAGCCCAGCAAAATCAGATACGCAGTATTTT.

This chain links TRBV6-5 with TRBJ2-7; no clear D gene. CDR1 and CDR2 from the germline V gene are MNHEY and SVGAGI. This CDR3 spans 15 amino acids. The germline V and J ends were trimmed by 0 bases and 5 bases, with 14 bases remaining between them. CDR3 protein: CASSYSGSRFDEQYF. CDR3 nucleotides: TGTGCCAGCAGTTACTCGGGCAGTAGGTTCGACGAGCAGTACTTC.

By frequency in the sample, this clone is medium-sized. J is TRBJ1-4 and V is TRBV4-3, with 8 bases that match TRBD1. The germline V gene has CDR1 LGHNA and CDR2 YSLEER. With V trimmed by 6 bases and J by 6 bases, 6 bases remained unmatched. The CDR3 sequence is 14 residues long. CDR3 protein: CASSEQGVDEKLFF. CDR3 DNA: TGCGCCAGCAGTGAACAGGGGGTTGATGAAAAACTGTTTTTT.

The V gene is TRBV29-1, the J gene TRBJ1-3; unclear D gene. Germline V lookup: CDR1 SQVTM, CDR2 ANQGSEA. The CDR3 totals 12 residues. With 4 bases removed from V and 2 bases from J, the gap between germline ends came to 6 bases. In DNA, the CDR3 is TGCAGCGTTGGACGGACTGGAAACACCATATATTTT. This codes for CSVGRTGNTIYF.

This clone is a singleton in its sample. The chain has TRBV25-1 and TRBJ1-2, with no clear D. CDR1 MGHDK and CDR2 SYGVNS come from the germline V gene. The CDR3 extends over 13 amino acids. With 5 bases removed from V and 4 bases from J, the gap between germline ends came to 11 bases. The CDR3 nucleotides are TGTGCCAGCAGTCTAGGCACTAGCTATGGCTACACCTTC. Amino acids: CASSLGTSYGYTF.

The rearrangement joins TRBV30 to TRBJ2-7; D remains unclear. CDR1 and CDR2 (germline): GTSNPN, SVGIG (reference sequence). The CDR3 is 15 residues long. V was cut by 2 bases and J by 4 bases, with 18 bases left in between. For the CDR3, the DNA is TGTGCCTGGAGTCACAGTCAGCTCAGACCTTACGAGCAGTACTTC. The encoded protein is CAWSHSQLRPYEQYF.